A single sample gave rise to the 31 T cell receptor beta chains below, sequenced in a study of blood T cells in healthy people across ages. Alongside a J-beta primer mix, a sample-barcoded 5' primer served in a second PCR lasting about 7 to 12 cycles. TCRdb fed the 5' RACE reads into MiXCR, producing one record per CDR3 protein. Found here are about 670,000 distinct CDR3 sequences, roughly 43% of them singletons; the top ten hold around 30%. Sequences were obtained from blood. These receptors all stem from a man older than 75 in good health.

V gene TRBV5-1 combines with J gene TRBJ2-1, with 8 bases identical to TRBD1. Per the germline V gene, CDR1 is SGHRS and CDR2 is YFSETQ. The CDR3 loop spans 15 amino acids. With V trimmed by 4 bases and J by 7 bases, 10 bases remained unmatched. In nucleotides, the CDR3 is TGCGCCAGCAGCCCGGACAGGGTCATAGCAAATGAGCAGTTCTTC. It translates to CASSPDRVIANEQFF. Drawing the rest from reference TRBV5-1 and TRBJ2-1, the complete variable domain is KAGVTQTPRYLIKTRGQQVTLSCSPISGHRSVSWYQQTPGQGLQFLFEYFSETQRNKGNFPGRFSGRQFSNSRSEMNVSTLELGDSALYLCASSPDRVIANEQFFGPGTRLTVL.

This clonotype was found a few times. The V and J genes are TRBV7-9 and TRBJ1-2, with unresolved D. Trimming cost V 11 bases and J 2 bases, with 9 bases left between them. CDR3 size: 11 residues. The germline V gene has CDR1 SEHNR and CDR2 FQNEAQ (reference sequence). CDR3: CAYVQNYGYTF. The CDR3 bases are TGTGCCTATGTGCAGAACTATGGCTACACCTTC.

V and J are TRBV7-2 and TRBJ1-2; perhaps TRBD1 as D (6 bases). The V gene lost 4 bases and the J gene lost 3 bases, with 24 bases spanning the gap. This CDR3 contains 18 residues. The germline CDR1 and CDR2 sequences are SGHTA and FQGNSA. As DNA, the CDR3 is TGTGCCAGCAGCTCGTCGGTCGGGGGGGCCCGGCAGGACTATGGCTACACCTTC. This sequence encodes CASSSSVGGARQDYGYTF.

There are a few counts of this clonotype. The chain is built from TRBV29-1 and TRBJ1-2, with 7 bases identical to TRBD1. The trim removed 7 bases at V and 5 bases at J, leaving 10 bases unmatched. Germline CDR1 SQVTM, CDR2 ANQGSEA. CDR3 length equals 13 residues. CDR3 loop: CSGGTASGYGYTF. The DNA for the CDR3 is TGCAGCGGGGGGACAGCCTCGGGTTATGGCTACACCTTC.

In its sample, this clonotype was seen a few times. This chain connects TRBV18 to TRBJ2-7; D gene unclear. The CDR3 is 14 residues long. The V and J ends lost 3 bases and 2 bases respectively, with 11 bases between them. CDR1 KGHSH and CDR2 LQKENI come from the germline V gene. CDR3 bases: TGTGCCAGCTCACCTTCAGGATCACCCTACGAGCAGTACTTC. It is translated as CASSPSGSPYEQYF. Using reference TRBV18 and TRBJ2-7 for the parts outside the CDR3, the full variable domain is NAGVMQNPRHLVRRRGQEARLRCSPMKGHSHVYWYRQLPEEGLKFMVYLQKENIIDESGMPKERFSAEFPKEGPSILRIQQVVRGDSAAYFCASSPSGSPYEQYFGPGTRLTVT.

The rearrangement links TRBV4-2 to TRBJ2-5; D unresolved. The CDR3 sequence is 14 residues long. Deletions cut 0 bases from V and 5 bases from J, with 10 bases between. CDR1 LGHNA and CDR2 YNFKEQ come from the germline V gene. CDR3 nucleotide sequence: TGTGCCAGCAGCCAAGAAGTAAAAGTGGAGACCCAGTACTTC. The encoded protein is CASSQEVKVETQYF.

The chain joins TRBV11-3 to TRBJ2-2; D uncertain. Germline loops: CDR1 SGHNT, CDR2 YENEEA. Trimming left V 0 bases short and J 3 bases short, with 5 bases between. The CDR3 consists of 14 residues. The CDR3 bases are TGTGCCAGCAGCTTAGAGGCGTACACCGGGGAGCTGTTTTTT. Encoded protein: CASSLEAYTGELFF.

The chain couples TRBV5-1 to TRBJ1-1; D is uncertain. CDR3 length equals 15 residues. V was trimmed by 0 bases and J by 0 bases, leaving 9 bases between them. Germline V lookup: CDR1 SGHRS, CDR2 YFSETQ. The CDR3 nucleotides read TGCGCCAGCAGCTTGGAGGCAGCTTTGAACACTGAAGCTTTCTTT. Translating it yields CASSLEAALNTEAFF.

This clonotype was counted only a few times. This chain connects TRBV2 to TRBJ2-3; D call uncertain. Trimming took 2 bases from V and 5 from J, leaving 11 bases between them. The CDR3 consists of 14 residues. Germline V lookup: CDR1 SNHLY, CDR2 FYNNEI. In DNA form, the CDR3 reads TGTGCCAGCAGTGAACTCGGGCCACGAGATACGCAGTATTTT. This encodes CASSELGPRDTQYF.

This clonotype was counted ten times or more. The chain employs TRBV7-2 and TRBJ2-5; D ambiguous. Per the germline V gene, CDR1 is SGHTA and CDR2 is FQGNSA. The CDR3 consists of 13 residues. Between the trimmed V and J ends, which lost 4 bases and 2 bases, there was a span of 8 bases. For the CDR3, the DNA is TGTGCCAGCAGCTCCTACACGCAAGAGACCCAGTACTTC. The encoded protein is CASSSYTQETQYF. The full variable domain, its missing parts supplied by reference TRBV7-2 and TRBJ2-5, is GAGVSQSPSNKVTEKGKDVELRCDPISGHTALYWYRQSLGQGLEFLIYFQGNSAPDKSGLPSDRFSAERTGGSVSTLTIQRTQQEDSAVYLCASSSYTQETQYFGPGTRLLVL.

This rearrangement joins TRBV29-1 to TRBJ1-4; 7 nucleotides line up with TRBD1. Germline V gene sequence: CDR1 SQVTM, CDR2 ANQGSEA. The CDR3 runs to 13 residues. V was clipped by 0 bases and J by 8 bases; unmatched bases: 3. DNA for the CDR3: TGCAGCGTTGAAGAAGGGGGCGGAGAAAAACTGTTTTTT. Its protein is CSVEEGGGEKLFF.

This chain links TRBV4-3 with TRBJ1-4; D is perhaps TRBD1 (6 bases). Germline values: CDR1 LGHNA, CDR2 YSLEER. Trimming took 1 base from V and 2 from J, leaving 14 bases between them. There are 17 residues in the CDR3. The DNA for the CDR3 is TGCGCCAGCAGCCAAGGGACAGAGCGACCTACTAATGAAAAACTGTTTTTT. Protein: CASSQGTERPTNEKLFF.

The chain employs TRBV28 and TRBJ1-2; TRBD1 matches 7 bases. Germline trimming cut 5 bases from V and 4 bases from J; bases unmatched to any gene: 7. The CDR3 length is 14 residues. Germline-derived CDR1 and CDR2 are MDHEN and SYDVKM. CDR3 bases: TGTGCCAGCAGTCCTCCGCAGGGGGGCTATGGCTACACCTTC. Amino acid sequence: CASSPPQGGYGYTF.

In this sample, this clonotype turned up a few times. The rearrangement joins TRBV29-1 to TRBJ2-2, with D perhaps TRBD1 (5 bases). Trimming shortened V by 2 bases and J by 4 bases, and 11 bases separated the two germline ends. The CDR3 loop spans 14 amino acids. CDR1 is SQVTM and CDR2 is ANQGSEA in the germline V gene. CDR3 coding DNA: TGCAGCGTTGAATATAGGGGTGGCACCGGGGAGCTGTTTTTT. Translating it yields CSVEYRGGTGELFF.

This chain uses TRBV7-2 with TRBJ2-5; 7 bases align to TRBD1. The CDR3 totals 14 residues. Germline values: CDR1 SGHTA, CDR2 FQGNSA. Trimming removed 5 bases from V and 5 bases from J; junction bases left unmatched: 8. For the CDR3, the DNA is TGTGCCAGCAGCAGTAGGGGGCGCAGGGAGACCCAGTACTTC. Translated: CASSSRGRRETQYF.

This chain uses TRBV5-1 with TRBJ1-2; 7 positions agree with TRBD1. Germline V gene sequence: CDR1 SGHRS, CDR2 YFSETQ. The CDR3 spans 15 residues. With 4 bases clipped from V and 6 bases from J, the junction kept 12 bases outside the gene matches. The CDR3 sequence: CASSQSGTAVNGYTF. Here the CDR3 DNA reads TGCGCCAGCAGCCAGTCCGGGACAGCGGTTAATGGCTACACCTTC. Full variable domain (remainder filled in from reference TRBV5-1 and TRBJ1-2): KAGVTQTPRYLIKTRGQQVTLSCSPISGHRSVSWYQQTPGQGLQFLFEYFSETQRNKGNFPGRFSGRQFSNSRSEMNVSTLELGDSALYLCASSQSGTAVNGYTFGSGTRLTVV.

This rearrangement joins TRBV20-1 to TRBJ2-3; 12 bases line up with TRBD2. Looked up from germline, CDR1 is DFQATT and CDR2 is SNEGSKA (reference sequence). V shed 3 bases and J 4 bases; nucleotides not matched to a gene: 17. CDR3 size: 19 residues. The chain's CDR3 is CSASFLAGGPGYRADTQYF. The DNA for the CDR3 is TGCAGTGCTAGTTTTCTAGCGGGAGGGCCGGGTTATCGCGCAGATACGCAGTATTTT.

V and J are TRBV2 and TRBJ1-2; D not resolved. The CDR3 runs 13 residues. V lost 6 bases, J lost 8 bases, and 16 bases lay in between. CDR1 SNHLY and CDR2 FYNNEI come from the germline V gene. This CDR3 reads CASRPPILGGYTF. CDR3 in DNA: TGTGCCAGCAGGCCCCCCATTTTAGGCGGCTACACCTTC.

The chain joins TRBV6-6 to TRBJ2-4, with TRBD2 identical over 7 bases. There are 15 residues in the CDR3. V lost 6 bases to trimming and J lost 13 bases; unmatched junction nucleotides: 18. Germline V gene data show CDR1 as MNHNY and CDR2 as SVGAGI (reference sequence). Written as DNA, the CDR3 is TGTGCCAGCAGGTTAGCGGGCAGCTCCTACAATGAGCAGTACTTC. It translates to CASRLAGSSYNEQYF.

The chain links TRBV29-1 to TRBJ2-6; no clear D. The germline V gene encodes CDR1 SQVTM and CDR2 ANQGSEA. There are 13 residues in the CDR3. Trimming removed 6 bases at V and 4 bases at J, with 10 bases between. The CDR3 spells CSVINLGANVLTF. The CDR3 DNA reads TGCAGCGTGATAAACCTAGGGGCCAACGTCCTGACTTTC.

The V and J genes are TRBV4-2 and TRBJ2-4; TRBD1 aligns across 7 bases. The DNA end is a closer match to TRBJ2-7, so the J assignment may be wrong. This CDR3 is 18 amino acids long. Germline V gene sequence: CDR1 LGHNA, CDR2 YNFKEQ. The CDR3 here is CASSQGGWIVETGDEQYF. The DNA for the CDR3 is TGTGCCAGCAGCCAAGGGGGTTGGATTGTTGAAACAGGGGACGAGCAGTACTTC.

This clonotype was observed a handful of times. The chain employs TRBV20-1 and TRBJ2-3; weak D call: TRBD2 (6 bases). V was cut by 2 bases and J by 2 bases, with 8 bases left in between. This CDR3 has 13 amino acids. Germline CDR1 reads DFQATT; CDR2 reads SNEGSKA (reference sequence). The CDR3 DNA follows: TGCAGTGCTAGAACTAGCCACACAGATACGCAGTATTTT. Translating it yields CSARTSHTDTQYF.

The chain joins TRBV6-2 or TRBV6-3 to TRBJ1-5; D is unresolved. Germline V gene sequence: CDR1 MNHEY, CDR2 SVGEGT. The CDR3 has 14 amino acids. V lost 7 bases to trimming and J lost 3 bases, with 13 bases between them. The DNA of the CDR3 is TGTGCCAGCATTAGCGGAGGTCCCAATCAGCCCCAGCATTTT. This encodes CASISGGPNQPQHF.

The chain links TRBV27 to TRBJ2-7; 12 nucleotides align to TRBD2. CDR3 size: 17 residues. V lost 5 bases, J lost 5 bases, and 13 bases stayed unmatched. In germline, CDR1 is MNHEY, CDR2 SMNVEV (reference sequence). As DNA, the CDR3 is TGTGCCAGCAGTCCACGGACTAGCGGGAACCTTGGGGACGAGCAGTACTTC. Its translation: CASSPRTSGNLGDEQYF.

This chain connects TRBV29-1 to TRBJ2-3; D might be TRBD1 (6 bases). Trimming stripped 5 bases from V and 2 bases from J, with 11 bases between. The CDR3 contains 13 residues. The germline V gene encodes CDR1 SQVTM and CDR2 ANQGSEA. CDR3 residues: CSVRDTTTDTQYF. The DNA of the CDR3 is TGCAGCGTTCGGGACACGACCACAGATACGCAGTATTTT.

The chain couples TRBV2 to TRBJ1-5; 12 bases are a match to TRBD1. Germline values: CDR1 SNHLY, CDR2 FYNNEI. V lost 1 base, J lost 6 bases, and 10 bases stayed unmatched. This CDR3 has 18 residues. Here the CDR3 DNA reads TGTGCCAGCAGTGAAGGGGGGCCGGGACAGGGGGCTTTTCAGCCCCAGCATTTT. Translation: CASSEGGPGQGAFQPQHF.

This clonotype was picked up many times. This sequence joins TRBV4-2 and TRBJ2-3; 9 nucleotides agree with TRBD2. Germline V CDR1 and CDR2: LGHNA, YNFKEQ. There are 17 residues in the CDR3. The J segment lost 2 bases and the V segment lost 3 bases, leaving 9 bases of the junction unmatched. CDR3 sequence: CASSQGSSGVNTDTQYF. CDR3 coding DNA: TGTGCCAGCAGCCAGGGCTCTAGCGGGGTGAACACAGATACGCAGTATTTT.

The chain joins TRBV6-2 or TRBV6-3 to TRBJ1-1; TRBD1 matches at 7 bases. The CDR3 extends over 15 amino acids. J gave up 2 bases and V 7 bases, and 10 bases lay outside the gene matches. Germline CDR1 and CDR2: MNHEY and SVGEGT. The CDR3 loop is CASTFDRAINTEAFF. CDR3 DNA: TGTGCCAGCACCTTTGACAGGGCCATAAACACTGAAGCTTTCTTT.

This clonotype was seen more than once but under ten times. V gene TRBV7-2 combines with J gene TRBJ1-2; 7 nucleotides match TRBD1. Germline-derived CDR1 and CDR2 are SGHTA and FQGNSA. This CDR3 is built from 13 residues. Losses at the gene ends were 2 bases for V and 8 bases for J; bases not matched to a gene: 5. In DNA, the CDR3 is TGTGCCAGCAGCTTACCAGGGGGAGGGGGCTACACCTTC. Residues: CASSLPGGGGYTF. Full variable domain (outside the CDR3, taken from reference TRBV7-2 and TRBJ1-2): GAGVSQSPSNKVTEKGKDVELRCDPISGHTALYWYRQSLGQGLEFLIYFQGNSAPDKSGLPSDRFSAERTGGSVSTLTIQRTQQEDSAVYLCASSLPGGGGYTFGSGTRLTVV.

This rearrangement joins TRBV5-5 to TRBJ2-5, with 9 bases aligning to TRBD1. The germline CDR1 and CDR2 sequences are SGHKS and YYEKEE (reference sequence). This CDR3 is 13 amino acids long. The V and J ends lost 0 bases and 13 bases, in that order; junction bases with no gene match: 7. The CDR3 reads CASSLVTGGYRYF. The CDR3 DNA follows: TGTGCCAGCAGCTTGGTAACAGGGGGCTATCGGTACTTC.

The V gene is TRBV5-1, the J gene TRBJ2-3; D perhaps matches TRBD1 (5 bases). From germline, CDR1 is SGHRS and CDR2 YFSETQ. The length of the CDR3 is 14 residues. Trimming left V 1 base short and J 6 bases short, with 12 bases between. The CDR3 sequence: CASSLSQGKDTQYF. The CDR3 nucleotides read TGCGCCAGCAGCTTGTCGCAGGGAAAGGATACGCAGTATTTT.